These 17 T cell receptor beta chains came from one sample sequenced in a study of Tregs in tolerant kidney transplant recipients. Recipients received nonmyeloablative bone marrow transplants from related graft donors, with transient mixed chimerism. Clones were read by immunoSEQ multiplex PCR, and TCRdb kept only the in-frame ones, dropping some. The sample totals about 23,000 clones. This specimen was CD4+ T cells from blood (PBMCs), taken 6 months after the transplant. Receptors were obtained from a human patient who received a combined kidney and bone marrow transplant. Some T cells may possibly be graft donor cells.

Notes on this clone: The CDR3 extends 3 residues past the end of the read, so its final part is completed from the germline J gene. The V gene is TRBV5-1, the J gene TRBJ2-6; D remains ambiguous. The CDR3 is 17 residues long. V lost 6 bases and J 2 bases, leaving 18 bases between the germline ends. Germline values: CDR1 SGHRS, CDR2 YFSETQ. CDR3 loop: CASNRQSRSPGANVLTF. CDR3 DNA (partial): TGCGCCAGCAATCGACAATCCCGAAGCCCTGGGGCCAACGTC.

CDR3 amino acids: CASSADRSNYGYTF. The CDR3 DNA, read in part, is TGTGCCAGCTCAGCTGACAGATCTAACTATGGC. This chain connects TRBV18 to TRBJ1-2; possible D gene TRBD1, 5 bases. The read ends 3 residues shy of where the CDR3 ends; the end is completed using the germline J gene. This CDR3 region has 14 residues. Germline CDR1 KGHSH, CDR2 LQKENI. V dropped 5 bases and J dropped 0 bases, with 10 bases sitting between them.

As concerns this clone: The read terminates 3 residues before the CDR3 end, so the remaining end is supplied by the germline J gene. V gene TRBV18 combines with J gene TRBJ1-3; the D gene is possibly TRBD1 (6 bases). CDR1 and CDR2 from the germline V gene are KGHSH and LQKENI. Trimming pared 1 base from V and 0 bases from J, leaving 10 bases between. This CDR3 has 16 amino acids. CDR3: CASSPRQDLSGNTIYF. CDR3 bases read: TGTGCCAGCTCACCACGACAGGACCTCTCTGGAAACACC.

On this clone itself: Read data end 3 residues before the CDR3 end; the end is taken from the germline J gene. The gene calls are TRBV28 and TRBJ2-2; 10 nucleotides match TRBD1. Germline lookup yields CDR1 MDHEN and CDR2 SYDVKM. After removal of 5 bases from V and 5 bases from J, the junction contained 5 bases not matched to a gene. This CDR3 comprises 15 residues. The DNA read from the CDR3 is TGTGCCAGCAGTCTAAGACAGGGGGCTACCGGGGAG. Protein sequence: CASSLRQGATGE. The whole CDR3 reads CASSLRQGATGELFF.

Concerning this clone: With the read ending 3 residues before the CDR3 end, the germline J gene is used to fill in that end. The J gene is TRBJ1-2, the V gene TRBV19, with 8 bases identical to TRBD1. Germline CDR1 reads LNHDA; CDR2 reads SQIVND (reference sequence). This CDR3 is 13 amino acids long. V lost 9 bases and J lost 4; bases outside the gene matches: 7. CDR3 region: CASHRQGPYGYTF. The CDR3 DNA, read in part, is TGTGCCAGCCACCGACAGGGGCCCTATGGC.

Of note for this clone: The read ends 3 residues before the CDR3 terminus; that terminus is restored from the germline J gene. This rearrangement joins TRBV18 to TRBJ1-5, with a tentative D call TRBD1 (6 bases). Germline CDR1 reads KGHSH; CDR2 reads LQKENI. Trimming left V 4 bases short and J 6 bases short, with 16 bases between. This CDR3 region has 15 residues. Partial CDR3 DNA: TGTGCCAGCTCACGATCCACACAGGGTGGTCAGCCC. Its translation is CASSRSTQGGQP. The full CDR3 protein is CASSRSTQGGQPQHF.

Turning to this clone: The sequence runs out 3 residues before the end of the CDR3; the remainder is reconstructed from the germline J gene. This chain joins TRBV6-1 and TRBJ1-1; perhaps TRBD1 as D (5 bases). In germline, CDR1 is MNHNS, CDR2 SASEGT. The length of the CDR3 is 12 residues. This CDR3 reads CASSDLTGEAFF. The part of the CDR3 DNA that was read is TGTGCCAGCAGTGACCTAACAGGCGAA.

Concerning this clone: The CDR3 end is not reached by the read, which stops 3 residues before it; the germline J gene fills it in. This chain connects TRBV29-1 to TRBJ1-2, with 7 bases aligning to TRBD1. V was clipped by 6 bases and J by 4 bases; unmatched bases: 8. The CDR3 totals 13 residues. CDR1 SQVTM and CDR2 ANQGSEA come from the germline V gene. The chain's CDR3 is CSVVPGQSYGYTF. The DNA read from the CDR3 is TGCAGCGTGGTACCGGGACAGAGCTATGGC.

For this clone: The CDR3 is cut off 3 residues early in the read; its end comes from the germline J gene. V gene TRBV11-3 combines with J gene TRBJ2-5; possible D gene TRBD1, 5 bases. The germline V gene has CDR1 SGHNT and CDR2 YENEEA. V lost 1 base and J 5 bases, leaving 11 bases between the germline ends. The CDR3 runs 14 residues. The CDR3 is CASSLGPGQETQYF. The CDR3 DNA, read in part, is TGTGCCAGCAGCTTAGGACCAGGGCAGGAGACC.

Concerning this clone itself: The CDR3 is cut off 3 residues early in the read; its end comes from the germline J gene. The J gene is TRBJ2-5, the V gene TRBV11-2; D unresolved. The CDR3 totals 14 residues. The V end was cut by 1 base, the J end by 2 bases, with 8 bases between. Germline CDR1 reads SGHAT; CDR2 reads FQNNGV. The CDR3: CASSLGIVQETQYF. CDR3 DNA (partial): TGTGCCAGCAGCTTAGGCATAGTTCAAGAGACC.

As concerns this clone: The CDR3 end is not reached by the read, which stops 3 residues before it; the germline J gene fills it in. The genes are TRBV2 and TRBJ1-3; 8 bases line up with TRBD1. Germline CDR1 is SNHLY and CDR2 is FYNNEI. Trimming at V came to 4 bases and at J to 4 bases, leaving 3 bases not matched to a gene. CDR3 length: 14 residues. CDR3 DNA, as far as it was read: TGTGCCAGCAGTGGACAGGGGTTGGGAAACACC. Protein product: CASSGQGLGNT. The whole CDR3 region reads CASSGQGLGNTIYF.

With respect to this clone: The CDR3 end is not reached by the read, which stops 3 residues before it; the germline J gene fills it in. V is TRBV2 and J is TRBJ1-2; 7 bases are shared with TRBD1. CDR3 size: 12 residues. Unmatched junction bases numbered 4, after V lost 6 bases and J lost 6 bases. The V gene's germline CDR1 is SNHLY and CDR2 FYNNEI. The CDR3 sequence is CASRNQGDGYTF. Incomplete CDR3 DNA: TGTGCCAGCAGAAATCAGGGGGATGGC.

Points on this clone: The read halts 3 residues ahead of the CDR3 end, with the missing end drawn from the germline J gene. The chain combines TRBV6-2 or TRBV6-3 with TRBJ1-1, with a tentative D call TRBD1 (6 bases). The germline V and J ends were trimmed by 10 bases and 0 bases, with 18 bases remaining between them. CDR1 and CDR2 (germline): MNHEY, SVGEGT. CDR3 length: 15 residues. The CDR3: CATRTDVRLNTEAFF. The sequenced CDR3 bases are TGTGCCACCCGGACAGACGTCAGGCTGAACACTGAA.

This CDR3 is CASSRFPGLAAQETQYF. The CDR3 DNA, read in part, is TGTGCCAGCAGCCGTTTCCCGGGACTAGCGGCACAAGAGACC. The V call is TRBV7-7, the J call TRBJ2-5, with 11 nucleotides matching TRBD2. The read ends 3 residues shy of where the CDR3 ends; the end is completed using the germline J gene. Unmatched junction bases numbered 10, after V lost 5 bases and J lost 2 bases. CDR1 SSHAT and CDR2 FNYEAQ come from the germline V gene (reference sequence). The CDR3 is 17 amino acids. The whole variable domain, filled in from reference TRBV7-7 and TRBJ2-5, reads GAGVSQSPRYKVTKRGQDVTLRCDPISSHATLYWYQQALGQGPEFLTYFNYEAQPDKSGLPSDRFSAERPEGSISTLTIQRTEQRDSAMYRCASSRFPGLAAQETQYFGPGTRLLVL.

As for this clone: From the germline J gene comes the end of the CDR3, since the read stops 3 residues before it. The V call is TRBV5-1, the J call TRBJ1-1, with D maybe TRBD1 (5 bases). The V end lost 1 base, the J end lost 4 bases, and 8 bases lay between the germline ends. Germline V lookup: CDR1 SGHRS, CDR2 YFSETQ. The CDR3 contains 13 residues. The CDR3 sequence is CASSLTRATEAFF. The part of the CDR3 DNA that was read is TGCGCCAGCAGCTTGACCAGGGCCACTGAA.

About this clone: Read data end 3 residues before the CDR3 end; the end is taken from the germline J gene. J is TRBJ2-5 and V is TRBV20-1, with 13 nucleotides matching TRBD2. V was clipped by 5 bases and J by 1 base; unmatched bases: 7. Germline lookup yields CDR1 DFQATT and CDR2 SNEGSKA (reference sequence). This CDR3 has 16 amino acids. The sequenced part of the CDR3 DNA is TGCAGTGCTCTCCGGACTAGCGGGGGCCTCCAAGAGACC. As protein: CSALRTSGGLQET. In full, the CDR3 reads CSALRTSGGLQETQYF.

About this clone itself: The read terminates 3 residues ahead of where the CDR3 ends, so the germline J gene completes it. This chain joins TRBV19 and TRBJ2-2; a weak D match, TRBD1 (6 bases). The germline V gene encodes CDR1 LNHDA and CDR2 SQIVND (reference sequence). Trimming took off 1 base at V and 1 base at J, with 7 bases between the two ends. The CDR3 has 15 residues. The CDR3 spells CASSIVRGNTGELFF. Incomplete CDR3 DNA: TGTGCCAGTAGTATAGTCAGGGGGAACACCGGGGAG.